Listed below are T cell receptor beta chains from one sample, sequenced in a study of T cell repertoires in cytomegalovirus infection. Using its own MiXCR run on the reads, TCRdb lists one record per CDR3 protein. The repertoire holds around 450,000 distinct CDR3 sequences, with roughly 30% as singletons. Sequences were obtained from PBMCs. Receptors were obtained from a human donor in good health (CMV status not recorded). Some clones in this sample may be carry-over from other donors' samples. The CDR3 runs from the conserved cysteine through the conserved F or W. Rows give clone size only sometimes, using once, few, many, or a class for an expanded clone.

CDR3aa: CASSYEGRANEKLFF
v_gene: TRBV6-5
j_gene: TRBJ1-4
len: 15
abundance: -

CDR3aa: CASSQGQYFTGELFF
v_gene: TRBV12-3/TRBV12-4
j_gene: TRBJ2-2
len: 15
abundance: once

CDR3aa: CASSLEVGLAGGLSYEQYF
v_gene: TRBV11-2
j_gene: TRBJ2-7
len: 19
abundance: many

CDR3aa: CASSQVAGTGLSWTEAFF
v_gene: TRBV3-1
j_gene: TRBJ1-1
len: 18
abundance: -

CDR3aa: CAWSRGQGALENYGYTF
v_gene: TRBV30
j_gene: TRBJ1-2
len: 17
abundance: -

CDR3aa: CASSRGGTGAEQFF
v_gene: TRBV6-5
j_gene: TRBJ2-1
len: 14
abundance: -

CDR3aa: CASSRQENYGYTF
v_gene: TRBV6-1
j_gene: TRBJ1-2
len: 13
abundance: many

CDR3aa: CASALTSDITDTQYF
v_gene: TRBV12-5
j_gene: TRBJ2-3
len: 15
abundance: few

CDR3aa: CASSLLNGQAYEQYF
v_gene: TRBV28
j_gene: TRBJ2-7
len: 15
abundance: many

CDR3aa: CASSFIWGASGELFF
v_gene: TRBV11-2
j_gene: TRBJ2-2
len: 15
abundance: few

CDR3aa: CASSYGTRYEQYF
v_gene: TRBV6-5
j_gene: TRBJ2-7
len: 13
abundance: -

CDR3aa: CASSIVWDSNQPQHF
v_gene: TRBV19
j_gene: TRBJ1-5
len: 15
abundance: many

CDR3aa: CASSHWWLSGGADEQFF
v_gene: TRBV4-1
j_gene: TRBJ2-1
len: 17
abundance: -

CDR3aa: CASSYSVIPDTQYF
v_gene: TRBV6-5
j_gene: TRBJ2-3
len: 14
abundance: -

CDR3aa: CASIQGSSYNSPLHF
v_gene: TRBV28
j_gene: TRBJ1-6
len: 15
abundance: -

CDR3aa: CASRGPGQSLAKNIQYF
v_gene: TRBV5-5
j_gene: TRBJ2-4
len: 17
abundance: -

CDR3aa: CASSWGLNEQFF
v_gene: TRBV12-3/TRBV12-4
j_gene: TRBJ2-1
len: 12
abundance: few

CDR3aa: CASTLGGGYNEQFF
v_gene: TRBV27
j_gene: TRBJ2-1
len: 14
abundance: -

CDR3aa: CASSYAMGRETQYF
v_gene: TRBV6-6
j_gene: TRBJ2-5
len: 14
abundance: -

CDR3aa: CASSQPNSLSYNSPLHF
v_gene: TRBV4-1
j_gene: TRBJ1-6
len: 17
abundance: -

CDR3aa: CASSKKTGMSKPQHF
v_gene: TRBV27
j_gene: TRBJ1-5
len: 15
abundance: once

CDR3aa: CASRATRTGTDTQYF
v_gene: TRBV7-2
j_gene: TRBJ2-3
len: 15
abundance: many

CDR3aa: CATKPGGPSDNEQFF
v_gene: TRBV19
j_gene: TRBJ2-1
len: 15
abundance: -

CDR3aa: CASSLYRDADYEQYF
v_gene: TRBV6-5
j_gene: TRBJ2-7
len: 15
abundance: -

CDR3aa: CASSLSDPPRTQYF
v_gene: TRBV7-2
j_gene: TRBJ2-5
len: 14
abundance: many

CDR3aa: CSARPPPGGYNSPLHF
v_gene: TRBV20-1
j_gene: TRBJ1-6
len: 16
abundance: -

CDR3aa: CASSLSSPRTDTQYF
v_gene: TRBV27
j_gene: TRBJ2-3
len: 15
abundance: once

CDR3aa: CASSYGQLGGDTGTQYF
v_gene: TRBV6-8
j_gene: TRBJ2-3
len: 17
abundance: few

CDR3aa: CASSQGQGGSPLHF
v_gene: TRBV7-6
j_gene: TRBJ1-6
len: 14
abundance: many

CDR3aa: CASSQTGYSTGELFF
v_gene: TRBV5-4
j_gene: TRBJ2-2
len: 15
abundance: -

CDR3aa: CASSLRPANEQFF
v_gene: TRBV7-3
j_gene: TRBJ2-1
len: 13
abundance: many

CDR3aa: CASSLGAGGLQYF
v_gene: TRBV11-3
j_gene: TRBJ2-3
len: 13
abundance: once

CDR3aa: CASSLQGADGYTF
v_gene: TRBV7-2
j_gene: TRBJ1-2
len: 13
abundance: many